The entry below describes one T cell receptor (beta chain). From the RT-PCR reads, TCRdb called clonotypes with MiXCR, one entry per CDR3 protein. Among roughly 570,000 distinct CDR3 sequences, 10% to 15% were seen once, and the ten largest hold roughly 14%. The germline V gene encodes CDR1 MGHRA and CDR2 YSYEKL. V lost 4 bases to trimming and J lost 9 bases, with 13 bases between them. There are 13 residues in the CDR3. This sample is part of a study of response to subunit inactivated influenza vaccine. The receptor was isolated from a man aged 45-65 years who received an inactivated influenza vaccine. This chain links TRBV4-1 with TRBJ2-4; D may correspond to TRBD1 or TRBD2 (5 bases each). The source was PBMCs from blood, collected more than 35 days after vaccination. This CDR3 is CASSPGRQPIQYF. Written as DNA, the CDR3 is TGCGCCAGCAGCCCGGGGAGACAGCCCATTCAGTACTTC.